This TCR beta chain was documented in a study of early T cells in non-severe SARS-CoV-2 infection. This clonotype was seen at least ten times. MiXCR, run by TCRdb on the 5' RACE reads, gives a single entry per CDR3 protein. The sample lists about 60,000 distinct CDR3 sequences, over 10% occurring once. Trimming took 4 bases from V and 0 from J, leaving 11 bases between them. This CDR3 is 15 amino acids long. The germline V gene has CDR1 SGHTS and CDR2 YDEGEE. This clonotype was obtained from an adult who was a healthcare worker with PCR-confirmed SARS-CoV-2 infection or an uninfected control (not recorded which). Sample: whole blood. The chain employs TRBV5-8 and TRBJ1-3; perhaps TRBD1 as D (6 bases). CDR3: CASSPTGFSGNTIYF. In DNA form, the CDR3 reads TGTGCCAGCAGCCCCACAGGGTTCTCTGGAAACACCATATATTTT.